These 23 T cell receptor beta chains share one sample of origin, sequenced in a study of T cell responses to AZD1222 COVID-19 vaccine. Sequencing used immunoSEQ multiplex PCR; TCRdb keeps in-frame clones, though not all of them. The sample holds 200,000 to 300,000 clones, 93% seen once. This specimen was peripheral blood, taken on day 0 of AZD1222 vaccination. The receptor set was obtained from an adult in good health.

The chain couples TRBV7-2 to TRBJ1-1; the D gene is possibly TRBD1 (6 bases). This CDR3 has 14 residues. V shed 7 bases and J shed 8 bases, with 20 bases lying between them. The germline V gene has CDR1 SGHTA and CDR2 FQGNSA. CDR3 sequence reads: CASTPQGFATEAFF. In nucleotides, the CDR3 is TGTGCCAGCACCCCACAGGGATTTGCAACAGAAGCTTTCTTT.

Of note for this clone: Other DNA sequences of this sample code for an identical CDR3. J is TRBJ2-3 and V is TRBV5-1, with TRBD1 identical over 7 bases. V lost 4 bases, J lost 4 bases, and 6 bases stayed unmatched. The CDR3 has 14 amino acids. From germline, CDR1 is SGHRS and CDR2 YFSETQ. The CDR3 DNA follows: TGCGCCAGCAGCCTCGCAGGGGGTGCAGATACGCAGTATTTT. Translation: CASSLAGGADTQYF.

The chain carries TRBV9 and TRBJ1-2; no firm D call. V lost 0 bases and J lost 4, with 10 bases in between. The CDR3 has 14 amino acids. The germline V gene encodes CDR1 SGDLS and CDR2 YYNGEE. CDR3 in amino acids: CASSVAVGSYGYTF. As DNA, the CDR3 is TGTGCCAGCAGCGTAGCTGTCGGTAGCTATGGCTACACCTTC.

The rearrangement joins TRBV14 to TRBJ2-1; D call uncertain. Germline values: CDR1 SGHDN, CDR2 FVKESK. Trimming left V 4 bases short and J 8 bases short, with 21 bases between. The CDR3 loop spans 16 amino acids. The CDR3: CASSLEEQLLMHEQFF. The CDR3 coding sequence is TGTGCCAGCAGCCTCGAGGAGCAGTTGCTTATGCATGAGCAGTTCTTC. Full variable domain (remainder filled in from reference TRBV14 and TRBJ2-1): EAGVTQFPSHSVIEKGQTVTLRCDPISGHDNLYWYRRVMGKEIKFLLHFVKESKQDESGMPNNRFLAERTGGTYSTLKVQPAELEDSGVYFCASSLEEQLLMHEQFFGPGTRLTVL.

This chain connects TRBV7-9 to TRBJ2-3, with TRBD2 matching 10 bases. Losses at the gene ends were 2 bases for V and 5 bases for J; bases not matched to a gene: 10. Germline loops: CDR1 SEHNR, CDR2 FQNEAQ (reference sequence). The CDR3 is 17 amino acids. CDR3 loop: CASSLPEGLAAEDTQYF. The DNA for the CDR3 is TGTGCCAGCAGCTTACCGGAAGGACTAGCGGCGGAAGATACGCAGTATTTT.

This CDR3 is CASTGHNTGELFF. In DNA form, the CDR3 reads TGTGCCAGCACCGGACACAACACCGGGGAGCTGTTTTTT. V is TRBV2 and J is TRBJ2-2; weak D call: TRBD1 (5 bases). The CDR3 covers 13 residues. Germline lookup yields CDR1 SNHLY and CDR2 FYNNEI. V lost 7 bases, J lost 2 bases, and 8 bases lay in between. Full variable domain (outside the CDR3, taken from reference TRBV2 and TRBJ2-2): EPEVTQTPSHQVTQMGQEVILRCVPISNHLYFYWYRQILGQKVEFLVSFYNNEISEKSEIFDDQFSVERPDGSNFTLKIRSTKLEDSAMYFCASTGHNTGELFFGEGSRLTVL.

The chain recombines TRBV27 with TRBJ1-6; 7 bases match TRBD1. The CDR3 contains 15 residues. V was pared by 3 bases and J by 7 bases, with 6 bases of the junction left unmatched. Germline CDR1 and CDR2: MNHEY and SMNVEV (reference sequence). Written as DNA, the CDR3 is TGTGCCAGCAGTTTCGAGACAGGGAGGAATTCACCCCTCCACTTT. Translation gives CASSFETGRNSPLHF.

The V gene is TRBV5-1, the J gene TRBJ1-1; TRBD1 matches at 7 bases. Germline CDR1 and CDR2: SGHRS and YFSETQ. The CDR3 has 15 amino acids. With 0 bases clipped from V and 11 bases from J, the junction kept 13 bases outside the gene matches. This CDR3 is CASSLGVLGGGPAFF. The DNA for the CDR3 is TGCGCCAGCAGCTTGGGGGTTCTCGGAGGGGGCCCGGCTTTCTTT.

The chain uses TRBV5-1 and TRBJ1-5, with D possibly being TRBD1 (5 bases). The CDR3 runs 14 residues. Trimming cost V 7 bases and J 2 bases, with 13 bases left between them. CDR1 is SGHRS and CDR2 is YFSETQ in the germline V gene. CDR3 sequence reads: CASSPGDRNQPQHF. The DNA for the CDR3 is TGCGCCAGCTCCCCGGGGGATCGCAATCAGCCCCAGCATTTT.

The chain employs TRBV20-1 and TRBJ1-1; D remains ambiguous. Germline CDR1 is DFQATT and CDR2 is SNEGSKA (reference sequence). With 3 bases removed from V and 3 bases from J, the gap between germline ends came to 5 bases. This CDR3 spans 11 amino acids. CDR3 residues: CSASSDTEAFF. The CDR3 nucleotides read TGCAGTGCTAGTTCAGACACTGAAGCTTTCTTT.

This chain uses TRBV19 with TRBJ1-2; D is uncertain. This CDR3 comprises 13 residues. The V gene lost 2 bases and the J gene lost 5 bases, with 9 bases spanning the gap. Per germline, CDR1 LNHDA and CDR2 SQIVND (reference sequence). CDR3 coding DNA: TGTGCCAGTAGTATATCAGGAGGGTATGGCTACACCTTC. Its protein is CASSISGGYGYTF.

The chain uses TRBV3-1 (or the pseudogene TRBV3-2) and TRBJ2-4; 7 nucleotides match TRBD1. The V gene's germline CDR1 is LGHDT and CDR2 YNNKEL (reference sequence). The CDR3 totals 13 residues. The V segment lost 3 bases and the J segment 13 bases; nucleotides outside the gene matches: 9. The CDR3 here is CASSQALPGQQYF. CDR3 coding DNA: TGTGCCAGCAGCCAGGCCCTACCGGGACAGCAGTACTTC.

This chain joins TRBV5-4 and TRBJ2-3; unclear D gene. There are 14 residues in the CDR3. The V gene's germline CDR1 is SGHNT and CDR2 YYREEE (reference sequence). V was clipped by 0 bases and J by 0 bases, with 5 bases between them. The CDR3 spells CASSLGRSTDTQYF. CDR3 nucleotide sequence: TGTGCCAGCAGCTTGGGTCGGAGCACAGATACGCAGTATTTT. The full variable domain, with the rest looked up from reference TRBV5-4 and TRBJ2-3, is ETGVTQSPTHLIKTRGQQVTLRCSSQSGHNTVSWYQQALGQGPQFIFQYYREEENGRGNFPPRFSGLQFPNYSSELNVNALELDDSALYLCASSLGRSTDTQYFGPGTRLTVL.

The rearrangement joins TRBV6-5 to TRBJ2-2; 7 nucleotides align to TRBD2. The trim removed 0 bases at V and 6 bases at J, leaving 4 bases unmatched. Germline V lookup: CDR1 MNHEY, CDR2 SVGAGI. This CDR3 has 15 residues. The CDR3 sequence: CASSYSQGGPGELFF. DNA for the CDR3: TGTGCCAGCAGTTACTCGCAGGGAGGGCCCGGGGAGCTGTTTTTT.

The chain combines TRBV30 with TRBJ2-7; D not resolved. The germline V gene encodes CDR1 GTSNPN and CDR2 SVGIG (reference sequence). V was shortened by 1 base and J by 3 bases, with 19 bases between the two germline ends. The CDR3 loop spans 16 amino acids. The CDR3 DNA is TGTGCCTGGAGTGGCCCGCTATCCCCAGGAAGCTACGAGCAGTACTTC. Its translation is CAWSGPLSPGSYEQYF.

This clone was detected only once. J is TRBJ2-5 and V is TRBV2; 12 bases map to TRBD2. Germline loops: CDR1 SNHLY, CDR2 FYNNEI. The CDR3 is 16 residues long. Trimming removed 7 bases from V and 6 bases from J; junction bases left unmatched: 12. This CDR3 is CASTSWASGGAKTQYF. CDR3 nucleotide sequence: TGTGCCAGCACCTCCTGGGCTAGCGGGGGGGCTAAGACCCAGTACTTC.

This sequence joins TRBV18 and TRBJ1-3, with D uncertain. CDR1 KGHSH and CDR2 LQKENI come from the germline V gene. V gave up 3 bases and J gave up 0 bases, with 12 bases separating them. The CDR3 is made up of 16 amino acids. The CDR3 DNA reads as TGTGCCAGCTCACCCAACGAAGAGATCTCTGGAAACACCATATATTTT. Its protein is CASSPNEEISGNTIYF.

The CDR3 is CASSKSPDTQYF. The CDR3 region has the DNA TGTGCCAGCAGCAAATCCCCAGATACGCAGTATTTT. The genes are TRBV21-1 and TRBJ2-3. TRBV21-1 is termed a pseudogene. This CDR3 is built from 12 residues.

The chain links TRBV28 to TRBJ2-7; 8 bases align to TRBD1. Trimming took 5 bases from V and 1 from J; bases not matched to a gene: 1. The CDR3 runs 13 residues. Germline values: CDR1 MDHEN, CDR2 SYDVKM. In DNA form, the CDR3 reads TGTGCCAGCAGTGGGACAGGTTCCTACGAGCAGTACTTC. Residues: CASSGTGSYEQYF.

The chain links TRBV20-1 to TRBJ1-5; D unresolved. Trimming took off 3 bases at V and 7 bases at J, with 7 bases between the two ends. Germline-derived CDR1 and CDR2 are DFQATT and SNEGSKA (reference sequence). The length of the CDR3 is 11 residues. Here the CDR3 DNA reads TGCAGTGCTAGTTCCCACCAGCCCCAGCATTTT. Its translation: CSASSHQPQHF.

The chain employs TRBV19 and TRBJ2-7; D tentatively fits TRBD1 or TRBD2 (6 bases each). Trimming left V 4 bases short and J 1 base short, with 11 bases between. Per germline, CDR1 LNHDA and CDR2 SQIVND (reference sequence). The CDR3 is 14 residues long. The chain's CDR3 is CASSTLGGSYEQYF. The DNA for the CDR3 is TGTGCCAGTAGTACCTTAGGGGGGTCCTACGAGCAGTACTTC.

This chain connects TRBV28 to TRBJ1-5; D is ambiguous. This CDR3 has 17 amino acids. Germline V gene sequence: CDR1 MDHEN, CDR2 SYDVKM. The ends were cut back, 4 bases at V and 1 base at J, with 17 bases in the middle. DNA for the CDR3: TGTGCCAGCAGTTCACGGACGGATACGCGGAGCAATCAGCCCCAGCATTTT. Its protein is CASSSRTDTRSNQPQHF.

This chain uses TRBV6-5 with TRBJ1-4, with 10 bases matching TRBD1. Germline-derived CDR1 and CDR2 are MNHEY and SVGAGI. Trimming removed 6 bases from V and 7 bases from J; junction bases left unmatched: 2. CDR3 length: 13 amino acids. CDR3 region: CASRTGGVEKLFF. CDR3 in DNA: TGTGCCAGCAGGACAGGGGGCGTTGAAAAACTGTTTTTT.